This T cell receptor (beta chain) was captured in a study of regulatory dendritic cells for organ transplantation. Across the study: Regulatory dendritic cells came from monocytes given vitamin D3 and IL-10.

Details on this clone: Antigen unknown.

Sorted T cells were CFSE-labeled and cultured 5 days with allogeneic regulatory or mature dendritic cells at 1:10. Naive CD45RA+ and memory CD45RO+ CD4+ or CD8+ T cells were FACS-sorted. Trimming took 3 bases from V and 1 from J; bases not matched to a gene: 4. Germline-derived CDR1 and CDR2 are LGHNA and YNFKEQ. The CDR3 loop spans 15 amino acids. Produced via immunoSEQ multiplex PCR; TCRdb's table is partial and in-frame only. The table has roughly 4,500 clones, 50% to 75% seen once. Study observations and caveats: Resting memory CD8+ T cells held the most alloreactive clonotypes. Memory CD8+ T cells were the most oligoclonal; naive cells were highly diverse.

The clonotype originates from a human donor in good health. Specimen: memory CD8+ T cells from blood cultured with regulatory dendritic cells. Noted subset: CD45RO+ memory T cells. The chain recombines TRBV4-2 with TRBJ2-5; 8 bases are shared with TRBD1. CDR3 in DNA: TGTGCCAGCAGCCAGATAACAGGGGGCCAAGAGACCCAGTACTTC. Protein sequence: CASSQITGGQETQYF.